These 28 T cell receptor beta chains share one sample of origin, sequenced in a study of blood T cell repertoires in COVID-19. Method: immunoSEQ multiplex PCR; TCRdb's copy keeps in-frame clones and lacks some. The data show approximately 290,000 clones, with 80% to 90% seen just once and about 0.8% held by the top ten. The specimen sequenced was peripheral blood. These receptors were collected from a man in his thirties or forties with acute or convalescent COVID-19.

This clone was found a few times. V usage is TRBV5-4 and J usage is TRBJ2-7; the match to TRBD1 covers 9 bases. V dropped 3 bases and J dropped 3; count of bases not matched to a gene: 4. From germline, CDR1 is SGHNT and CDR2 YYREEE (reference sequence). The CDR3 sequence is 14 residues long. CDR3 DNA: TGTGCCAGCAGCTCCGGGACAGGGCTCTACGAGCAGTACTTC. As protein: CASSSGTGLYEQYF.

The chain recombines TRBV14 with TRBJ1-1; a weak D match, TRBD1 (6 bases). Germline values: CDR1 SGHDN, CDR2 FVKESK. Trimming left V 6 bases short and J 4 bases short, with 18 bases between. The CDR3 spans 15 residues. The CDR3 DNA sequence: TGTGCCAGCAGTGGCCGCGGGGGGCTGATCACTGAAGCTTTCTTT. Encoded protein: CASSGRGGLITEAFF.

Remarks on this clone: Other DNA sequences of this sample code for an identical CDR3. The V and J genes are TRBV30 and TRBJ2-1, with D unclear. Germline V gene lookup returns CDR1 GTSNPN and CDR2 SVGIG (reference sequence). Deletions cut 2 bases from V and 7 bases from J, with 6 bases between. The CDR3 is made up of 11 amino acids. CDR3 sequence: CAWSPRNEQFF. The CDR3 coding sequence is TGTGCCTGGAGTCCCAGAAATGAGCAGTTCTTC.

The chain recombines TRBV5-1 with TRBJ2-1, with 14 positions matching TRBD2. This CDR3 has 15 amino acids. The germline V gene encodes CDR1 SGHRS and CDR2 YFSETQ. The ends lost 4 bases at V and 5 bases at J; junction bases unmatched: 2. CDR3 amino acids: CASSTGLAGDNEQFF. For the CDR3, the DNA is TGCGCCAGCAGCACGGGACTAGCGGGAGACAATGAGCAGTTCTTC.

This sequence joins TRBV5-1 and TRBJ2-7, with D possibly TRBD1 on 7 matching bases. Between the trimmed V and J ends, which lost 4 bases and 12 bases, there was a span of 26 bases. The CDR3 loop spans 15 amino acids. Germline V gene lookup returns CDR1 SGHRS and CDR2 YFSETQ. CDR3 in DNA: TGCGCCAGCAGCGCCCAACAGGGGACCTCTGGTAGCGGGTACTTC. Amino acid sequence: CASSAQQGTSGSGYF.

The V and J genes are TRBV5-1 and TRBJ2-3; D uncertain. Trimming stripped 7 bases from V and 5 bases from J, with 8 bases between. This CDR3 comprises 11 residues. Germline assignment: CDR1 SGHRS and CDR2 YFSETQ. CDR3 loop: CASAARDTQYF. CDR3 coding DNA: TGCGCCAGCGCTGCGAGAGATACGCAGTATTTT.

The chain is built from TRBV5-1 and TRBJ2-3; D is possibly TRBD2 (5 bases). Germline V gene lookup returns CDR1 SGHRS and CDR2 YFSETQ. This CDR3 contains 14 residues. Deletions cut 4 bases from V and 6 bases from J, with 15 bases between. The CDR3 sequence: CASSPTPGWDTQYF. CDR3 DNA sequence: TGCGCCAGCAGCCCAACGCCGGGGTGGGATACGCAGTATTTT.

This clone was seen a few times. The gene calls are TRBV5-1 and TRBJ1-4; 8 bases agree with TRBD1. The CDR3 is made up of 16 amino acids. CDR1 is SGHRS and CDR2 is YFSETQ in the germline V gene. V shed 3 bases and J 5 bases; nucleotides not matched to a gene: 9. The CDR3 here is CASSYTPTGGNEKLFF. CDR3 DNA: TGCGCCAGCAGCTATACCCCCACAGGGGGAAATGAAAAACTGTTTTTT. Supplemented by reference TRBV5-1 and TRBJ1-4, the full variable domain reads KAGVTQTPRYLIKTRGQQVTLSCSPISGHRSVSWYQQTPGQGLQFLFEYFSETQRNKGNFPGRFSGRQFSNSRSEMNVSTLELGDSALYLCASSYTPTGGNEKLFFGSGTQLSVL.

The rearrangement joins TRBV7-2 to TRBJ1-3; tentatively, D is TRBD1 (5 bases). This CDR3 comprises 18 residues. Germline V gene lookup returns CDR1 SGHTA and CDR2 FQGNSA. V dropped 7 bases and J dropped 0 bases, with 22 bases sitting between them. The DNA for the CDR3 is TGTGCCAGCACCCTAGTAAAGGCAGGGCCGAGCTCTGGAAACACCATATATTTT. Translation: CASTLVKAGPSSGNTIYF.

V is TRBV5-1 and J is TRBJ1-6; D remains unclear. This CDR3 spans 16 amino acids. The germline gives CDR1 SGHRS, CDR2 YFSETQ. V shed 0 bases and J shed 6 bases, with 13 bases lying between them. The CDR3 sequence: CASSLVGRTTNSPLHF. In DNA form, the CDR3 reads TGCGCCAGCAGCTTGGTAGGACGGACTACTAATTCACCCCTCCACTTT. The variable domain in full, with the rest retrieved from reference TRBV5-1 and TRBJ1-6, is KAGVTQTPRYLIKTRGQQVTLSCSPISGHRSVSWYQQTPGQGLQFLFEYFSETQRNKGNFPGRFSGRQFSNSRSEMNVSTLELGDSALYLCASSLVGRTTNSPLHFGNGTRLTVT.

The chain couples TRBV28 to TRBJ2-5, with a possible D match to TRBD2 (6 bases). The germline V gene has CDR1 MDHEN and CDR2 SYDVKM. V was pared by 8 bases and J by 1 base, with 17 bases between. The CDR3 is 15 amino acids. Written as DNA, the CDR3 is TGTGCCAGCCACACGGGAGACTGGGGCCAAGAGACCCAGTACTTC. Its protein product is CASHTGDWGQETQYF.

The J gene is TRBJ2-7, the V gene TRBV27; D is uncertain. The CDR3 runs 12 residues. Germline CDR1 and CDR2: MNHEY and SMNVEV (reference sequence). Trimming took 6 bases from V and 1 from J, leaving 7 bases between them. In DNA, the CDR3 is TGTGCCAGCAGCCATTCATCCTACGAGCAGTACTTC. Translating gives CASSHSSYEQYF.

CDR3 loop: CASSLVGLAESYEQYF. In DNA form, the CDR3 reads TGCGCCAGCAGCTTGGTTGGTCTAGCGGAGTCCTACGAGCAGTACTTC. The chain joins TRBV5-1 to TRBJ2-7, with TRBD2 matching over 7 bases. This CDR3 has 16 residues. Germline CDR1 SGHRS, CDR2 YFSETQ. Germline trimming cut 0 bases from V and 1 base from J; bases unmatched to any gene: 7.

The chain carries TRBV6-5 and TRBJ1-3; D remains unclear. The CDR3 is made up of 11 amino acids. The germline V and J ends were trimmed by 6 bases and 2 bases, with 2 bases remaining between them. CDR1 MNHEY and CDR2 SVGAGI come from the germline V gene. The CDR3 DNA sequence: TGTGCCAGCAGCACTGGAAACACCATATATTTT. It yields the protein CASSTGNTIYF.

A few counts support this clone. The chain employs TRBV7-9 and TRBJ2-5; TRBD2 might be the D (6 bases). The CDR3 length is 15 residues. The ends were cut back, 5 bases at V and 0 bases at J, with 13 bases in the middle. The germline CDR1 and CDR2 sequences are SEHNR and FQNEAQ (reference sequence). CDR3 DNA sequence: TGTGCCAGCAGCCGAGCGGGCAGTTACCAAGAGACCCAGTACTTC. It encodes CASSRAGSYQETQYF.

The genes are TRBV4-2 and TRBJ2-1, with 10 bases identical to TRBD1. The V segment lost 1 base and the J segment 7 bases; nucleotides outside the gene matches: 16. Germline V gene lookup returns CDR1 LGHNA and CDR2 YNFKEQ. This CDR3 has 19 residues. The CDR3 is CASSQAQATGTGVQNEQFF. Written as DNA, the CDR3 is TGTGCCAGCAGCCAAGCGCAAGCTACAGGGACAGGGGTACAGAATGAGCAGTTCTTC.

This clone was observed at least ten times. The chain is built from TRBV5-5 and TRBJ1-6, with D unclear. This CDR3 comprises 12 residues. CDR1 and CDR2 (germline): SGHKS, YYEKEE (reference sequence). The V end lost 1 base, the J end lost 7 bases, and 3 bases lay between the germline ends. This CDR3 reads CASSLINSPLHF. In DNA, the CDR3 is TGTGCCAGCAGCTTGATAAATTCACCCCTCCACTTT.

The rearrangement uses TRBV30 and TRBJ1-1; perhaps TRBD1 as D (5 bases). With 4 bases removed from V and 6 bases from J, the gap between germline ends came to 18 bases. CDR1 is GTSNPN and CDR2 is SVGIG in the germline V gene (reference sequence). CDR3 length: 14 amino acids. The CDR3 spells CAWIPGGVHAEAFF. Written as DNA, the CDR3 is TGTGCCTGGATTCCCGGGGGGGTCCACGCTGAAGCTTTCTTT.

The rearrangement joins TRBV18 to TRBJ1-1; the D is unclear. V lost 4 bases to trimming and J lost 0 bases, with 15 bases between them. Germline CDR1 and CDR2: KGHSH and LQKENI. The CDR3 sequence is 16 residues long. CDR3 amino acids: CASSQGAYNMNTEAFF. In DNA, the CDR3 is TGTGCCAGCTCACAGGGAGCCTACAACATGAACACTGAAGCTTTCTTT.

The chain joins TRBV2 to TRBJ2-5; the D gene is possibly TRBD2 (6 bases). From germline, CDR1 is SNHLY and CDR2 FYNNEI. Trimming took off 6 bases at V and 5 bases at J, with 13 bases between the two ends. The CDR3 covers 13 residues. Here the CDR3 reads CASRVRLVETQYF. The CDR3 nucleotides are TGTGCCAGCAGGGTGAGACTAGTTGAGACCCAGTACTTC.

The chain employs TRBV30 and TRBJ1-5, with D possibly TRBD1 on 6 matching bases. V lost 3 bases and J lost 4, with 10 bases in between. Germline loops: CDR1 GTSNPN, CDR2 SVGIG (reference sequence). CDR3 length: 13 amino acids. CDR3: CAWSLQGNQPQHF. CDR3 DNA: TGTGCCTGGAGCTTACAGGGAAATCAGCCCCAGCATTTT.

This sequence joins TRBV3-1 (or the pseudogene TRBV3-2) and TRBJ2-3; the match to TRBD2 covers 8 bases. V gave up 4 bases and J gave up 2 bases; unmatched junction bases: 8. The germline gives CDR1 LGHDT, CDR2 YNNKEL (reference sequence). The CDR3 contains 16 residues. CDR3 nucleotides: TGTGCCAGCAGCCCCGGGACTAGACCCTACACAGATACGCAGTATTTT. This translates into CASSPGTRPYTDTQYF.

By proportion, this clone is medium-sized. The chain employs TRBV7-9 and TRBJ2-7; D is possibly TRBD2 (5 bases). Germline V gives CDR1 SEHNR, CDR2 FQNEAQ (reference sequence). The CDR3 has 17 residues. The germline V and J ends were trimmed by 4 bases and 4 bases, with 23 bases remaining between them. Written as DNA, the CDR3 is TGTGCCAGCAGCTCTCCTGCTCTACACGGAAGAGGGTACGAGCAGTACTTC. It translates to CASSSPALHGRGYEQYF.

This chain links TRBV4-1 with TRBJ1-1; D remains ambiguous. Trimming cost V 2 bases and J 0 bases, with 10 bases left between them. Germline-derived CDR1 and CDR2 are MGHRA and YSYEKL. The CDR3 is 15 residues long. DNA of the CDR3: TGCGCCAGCAGCCAAAAACAGAGCATGAACACTGAAGCTTTCTTT. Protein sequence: CASSQKQSMNTEAFF.

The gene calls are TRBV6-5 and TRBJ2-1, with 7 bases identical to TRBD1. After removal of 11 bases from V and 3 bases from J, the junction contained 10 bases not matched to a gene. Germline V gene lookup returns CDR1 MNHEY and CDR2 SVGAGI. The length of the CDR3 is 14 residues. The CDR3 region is CAGQGTALYNEQFF. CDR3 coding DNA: TGTGCCGGCCAAGGGACAGCCCTCTACAATGAGCAGTTCTTC.

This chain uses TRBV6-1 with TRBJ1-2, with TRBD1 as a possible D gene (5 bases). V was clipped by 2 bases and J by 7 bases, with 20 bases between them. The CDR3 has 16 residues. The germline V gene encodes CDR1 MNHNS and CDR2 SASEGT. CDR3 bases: TGTGCCAGCAGTGAAAGGGTAGGACAAGGGTATGGTGGCTACACCTTC. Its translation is CASSERVGQGYGGYTF.

The DNA of the CDR3 is TGTGCCAGTTACAGACTAGCGGGGGGGCTAGAGGAGCTGTTTTTT. This translates into CASYRLAGGLEELFF. This rearrangement joins TRBV19 to TRBJ2-2; 14 bases fit TRBD2. The ends lost 8 bases at V and 10 bases at J; junction bases unmatched: 9. The CDR3 sequence is 15 residues long. Per the germline V gene, CDR1 is LNHDA and CDR2 is SQIVND (reference sequence).

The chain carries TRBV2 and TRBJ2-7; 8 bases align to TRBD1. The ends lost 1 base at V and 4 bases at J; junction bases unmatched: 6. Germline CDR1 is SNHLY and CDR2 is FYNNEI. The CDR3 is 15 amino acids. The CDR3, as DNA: TGTGCCAGCAGTGAAGAGAGGACAGGGCAATACGAGCAGTACTTC. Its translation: CASSEERTGQYEQYF. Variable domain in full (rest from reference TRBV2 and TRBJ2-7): EPEVTQTPSHQVTQMGQEVILRCVPISNHLYFYWYRQILGQKVEFLVSFYNNEISEKSEIFDDQFSVERPDGSNFTLKIRSTKLEDSAMYFCASSEERTGQYEQYFGPGTRLTVT.